A selection of T cell receptor beta chains follows, all from one sample in a study of blood T cell repertoires in COVID-19. Measured with immunoSEQ multiplex PCR; TCRdb has only the in-frame clones, and not every one. Of about 170,000 clones in the sample, around nine tenths are singletons; the top ten hold 0.55% to 0.6%. The sample was peripheral blood. Every receptor here comes from a man aged 55 to 70 with COVID-19, enrolled during active disease. CDR3s include the opening cysteine and the closing phenylalanine or tryptophan. D genes are given only for firm matches. Rows give clone size only sometimes, using once, few, many, or a class for an expanded clone.

>NA|NA|TRBV5-1|TRBJ1-2
CASSSLQGAYGYTF
TGCGCCAGCAGCTCTCTCCAGGGCGCCTATGGCTACACCTTC
>NA|NA|TRBV5-1|TRBJ1-1
CASSSLIGSEAFF
TGCGCCAGCAGCAGCCTCATTGGTTCTGAAGCTTTCTTT
>NA|NA|TRBV18|TRBJ1-4
CASSPNQGTNEKLFF
TGTGCCAGCTCACCGAATCAGGGGACCAATGAAAAACTGTTTTTT
>NA|NA|TRBV30|TRBJ2-5
CAWSPGLSRETQYF
TGTGCCTGGAGCCCCGGCCTATCCAGGGAGACCCAGTACTTC
>NA|NA|TRBV5-1|TRBJ2-7
CASRFTDKSSYEQYF
TGCGCCAGCCGCTTTACGGACAAGAGCTCCTACGAGCAGTACTTC
>NA|TRBD1|TRBV2|TRBJ1-5
CASSRQGGGNQPQHF
TGTGCCAGCAGTCGACAGGGCGGAGGCAATCAGCCCCAGCATTTT
>NA|NA|TRBV12-1|TRBJ1-3
CASSFREITSGNTIYF
TGTGCCAGCAGCTTTCGGGAGATAACCTCTGGAAACACCATATATTTT
>NA|NA|TRBV10-3|TRBJ1-2
CAISESPGTPTNYGYTF
TGTGCCATCAGTGAGTCCCCGGGGACACCTACTAACTATGGCTACACCTTC
>NA|NA|TRBV12-3/TRBV12-4|TRBJ1-4
CASREGGDEKLFF
TGTGCCAGCCGTGAAGGGGGTGATGAAAAACTGTTTTTT
>NA|TRBD1|TRBV4-3|TRBJ1-6
CASSQDHRTGEWDSPLHF
TGCGCCAGCAGCCAAGATCACCGGACAGGGGAGTGGGATTCACCCCTCCACTTT
>NA|NA|TRBV4-1|TRBJ1-2
CASSQAPGQTFYGYTF
TGCGCCAGCAGCCAAGCCCCGGGACAAACATTCTATGGCTACACCTTC
>NA|TRBD1|TRBV7-9|TRBJ1-6
CASLPDRGNSPLHF
TGTGCCAGTCTTCCAGACAGGGGAAATTCACCCCTCCACTTT
>NA|TRBD1|TRBV5-4|TRBJ1-2
CASSVGQGVLISGYTF
TGTGCCAGCAGCGTGGGACAGGGGGTCCTCATATCCGGCTACACCTTC
>NA|NA|TRBV27|TRBJ2-1
CASSAGGNEQFF
TGTGCCAGTAGTGCTGGCGGCAATGAGCAGTTCTTC
>NA|TRBD1|TRBV4-2|TRBJ1-4
CASSPLTGLNEKLFF
TGTGCCAGCAGCCCTCTGACAGGGCTTAATGAAAAACTGTTTTTT
>NA|TRBD2|TRBV3-1/TRBV3-2|TRBJ2-7
CASSLGGAGGSYEQYF
TGTGCCAGCAGCCTCGGAGGGGCGGGGGGCTCCTACGAGCAGTACTTC
>NA|NA|TRBV4-3|TRBJ2-1
CASSQDAVYNEQFF
TGCGCCAGCAGCCAAGATGCGGTTTACAATGAGCAGTTCTTC
>NA|NA|TRBV19|TRBJ2-7
CASSNRDNGEQYF
TGTGCCAGTAGTAACCGGGACAACGGCGAGCAGTACTTC
>NA|NA|TRBV11-3|TRBJ2-1
CASSRGSYNEQFF
TGTGCCAGCAGCCGGGGGTCATACAATGAGCAGTTCTTC
>NA|TRBD1|TRBV5-8|TRBJ1-1
CASSRGQTLNTEAFF
TGTGCCAGCAGCAGGGGACAGACCCTGAACACTGAAGCTTTCTTT
>NA|NA|TRBV27|TRBJ2-2
CASSLWQTGELFF
TGTGCCAGCAGTTTATGGCAGACCGGGGAGCTGTTTTTT
>NA|NA|TRBV5-6|TRBJ2-5
CASSLAQGQETQYF
TGTGCCAGCAGCTTGGCACAGGGACAAGAGACCCAGTACTTC
>NA|NA|TRBV27|TRBJ2-1
CASSLYDRNNEQFF
TGTGCCAGCAGTTTATATGACAGAAACAATGAGCAGTTCTTC
>many|NA|TRBV14|TRBJ2-2
CASSQDSSPGYTGELFF
TGTGCCAGCAGCCAAGATTCGAGCCCGGGATACACCGGGGAGCTGTTTTTT
>NA|TRBD1|TRBV7-3|TRBJ2-3
CASSGGLETDTQYF
TGTGCCAGCTCAGGGGGCTTGGAGACAGATACGCAGTATTTT
>NA|TRBD2|TRBV4-3|TRBJ2-1
CASSQGGGRDNEQFF
TGCGCCAGCAGCCAAGGAGGCGGGAGGGACAATGAGCAGTTCTTC
>once|TRBD1|TRBV10-3|TRBJ1-1
CAISERDRGPYTEAFF
TGTGCCATCAGTGAACGGGACAGGGGGCCCTACACTGAAGCTTTCTTT
>NA|NA|TRBV28|TRBJ1-2
CASSLDGQGVYGYTF
TGTGCCAGCAGTTTAGATGGGCAGGGCGTCTATGGCTACACCTTC
>NA|TRBD1|TRBV9|TRBJ2-2
CASSESLGDRANTGELFF
TGTGCCAGCAGCGAGTCCTTGGGAGACAGGGCGAACACCGGGGAGCTGTTTTTT
>NA|TRBD2|TRBV12-5|TRBJ2-5
CASGPGLAGPQETQYF
TGTGCTAGTGGTCCTGGACTAGCGGGACCTCAAGAGACCCAGTACTTC
>NA|NA|TRBV5-1|TRBJ2-3
CASSPGTDTQYF
TGCGCCAGCAGCCCCGGCACAGATACGCAGTATTTT
>once|TRBD1|TRBV3-1/TRBV3-2|TRBJ1-5
CASSSTGYQPQHF
TGTGCCAGCAGCTCGACAGGGTACCAGCCCCAGCATTTT
>NA|NA|TRBV7-6|TRBJ1-6
CASSSHSSYNSPLHF
TGTGCCAGCAGCTCTCATAGCTCCTATAATTCACCCCTCCACTTT
>NA|NA|TRBV29-1|TRBJ2-5
CSVEGGATVGVRTQYF
TGCAGCGTTGAAGGAGGAGCGACCGTGGGTGTTCGGACCCAGTACTTC
>few|TRBD1|TRBV7-9|TRBJ1-6
CASTLEGAGASPLHF
TGTGCCAGCACCCTAGAGGGGGCTGGGGCTTCACCCCTCCACTTT
>few|NA|TRBV11-3|TRBJ1-6
CASSPMGGAPLHF
TGTGCCAGCAGCCCGATGGGGGGGGCCCCCCTCCACTTT
>NA|TRBD2|TRBV7-2|TRBJ2-5
CASSSLAGGLRVETQYF
TGTGCTAGCAGCTCTCTAGCGGGAGGGCTAAGGGTAGAGACCCAGTACTTC
>NA|NA|TRBV11-2|TRBJ1-5
CASSLDGGNQPQHF
TGTGCCAGCAGCTTAGACGGTGGCAATCAGCCCCAGCATTTT
>NA|TRBD1|TRBV6-5|TRBJ1-1
CASSYGDRGNTEAFF
TGTGCCAGCAGTTACGGGGACAGGGGAAACACTGAAGCTTTCTTT
>NA|NA|TRBV18|TRBJ1-1
CASSEGLNTEAFF
TGTGCCAGCTCAGAGGGCCTGAACACTGAAGCTTTCTTT
>NA|NA|TRBV27|TRBJ2-3
CASSPISDGWTQYF
TGTGCCAGCAGTCCAATCTCCGACGGGTGGACGCAGTATTTT
>NA|TRBD1|TRBV27|TRBJ1-1
CASSPGTVINTEAFF
TGTGCCAGCAGTCCCGGGACAGTTATAAACACTGAAGCTTTCTTT
>NA|NA|TRBV27|TRBJ1-1
CASSWRLNTEAFF
TGTGCCAGCAGCTGGAGGTTGAACACTGAAGCTTTCTTT
>NA|TRBD1|TRBV3-1/TRBV3-2|TRBJ2-5
CASSLQGAQETQYF
TGTGCCAGCAGCCTCCAGGGGGCCCAAGAGACCCAGTACTTC
>NA|NA|TRBV12-3/TRBV12-4|TRBJ1-2
CASSYTGLGYTF
TGTGCCAGCAGTTATACAGGGTTAGGCTACACCTTC
>NA|TRBD1|TRBV3-1/TRBV3-2|TRBJ1-2
CASSQEGDRGRGYTF
TGTGCCAGCAGCCAAGAGGGAGACAGGGGGCGAGGCTACACCTTC
>NA|TRBD1|TRBV27|TRBJ1-6
CASGRTGSSYNSPLHF
TGTGCCAGCGGACGGACAGGGAGCTCCTATAATTCACCCCTCCACTTT
>NA|NA|TRBV6-5|TRBJ2-7
CASSLTDTYEQYF
TGTGCCAGCAGTCTGACAGACACCTACGAGCAGTACTTC
>NA|TRBD1|TRBV6-5|TRBJ1-3
CASRGQGLSGNTIYF
TGTGCCAGCAGGGGACAGGGACTCTCTGGAAACACCATATATTTT
>NA|TRBD1|TRBV5-5|TRBJ2-7
CASSLAQGAPYEQYF
TGTGCCAGCAGCTTGGCACAGGGGGCCCCCTACGAGCAGTACTTC